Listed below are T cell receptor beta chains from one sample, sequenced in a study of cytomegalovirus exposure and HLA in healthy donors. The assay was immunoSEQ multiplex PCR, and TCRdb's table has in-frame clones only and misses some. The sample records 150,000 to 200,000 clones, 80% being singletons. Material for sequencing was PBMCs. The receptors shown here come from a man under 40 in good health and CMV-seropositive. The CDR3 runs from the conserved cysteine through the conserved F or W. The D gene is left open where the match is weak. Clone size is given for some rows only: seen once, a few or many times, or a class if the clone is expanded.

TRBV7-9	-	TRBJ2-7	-	TGTGCCAGCAGCTCCGGACAGCCGACCACCTACGAGCAGTACTTC	CASSSGQPTTYEQYF
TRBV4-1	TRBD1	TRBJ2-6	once	TGCGCCAGCAGCCATCTATATGGGGACAGCTCTACCAACGTCCTGACTTTC	CASSHLYGDSSTNVLTF
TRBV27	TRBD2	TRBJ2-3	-	TGTGCCAGCAGTTTGGTAGCGGGGGGTCCCACAGATACGCAGTATTTT	CASSLVAGGPTDTQYF
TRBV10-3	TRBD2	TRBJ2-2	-	TGTGCCATCAGCGAGGTTACCCGGGAGGACACCGGGGAGCTGTTTTTT	CAISEVTREDTGELFF
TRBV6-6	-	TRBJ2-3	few	TGTGCCAGCAGTTATACCCAGGGCTTCACAGATACGCAGTATTTT	CASSYTQGFTDTQYF
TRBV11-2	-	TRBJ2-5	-	TGTGCCAGCAGCTTATCAATCCAGGGCGAAGAGACCCAGTACTTC	CASSLSIQGEETQYF
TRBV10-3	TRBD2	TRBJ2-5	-	TGTGCCATCAGTGAGGGGGCTAGCGGGCAAGAGACCCAGTACTTC	CAISEGASGQETQYF
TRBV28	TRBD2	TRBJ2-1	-	TGTGCCAGCAGTTTGTTAAAGAAACTAGCGGGAGGGTACAATGAGCAGTTCTTC	CASSLLKKLAGGYNEQFF
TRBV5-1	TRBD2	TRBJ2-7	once	TGCGCCAGCAGTTCGAGCGGGGGGATCTACGAGCAGTACTTC	CASSSSGGIYEQYF
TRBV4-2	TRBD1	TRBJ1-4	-	TGTGCCAGCAGCCAAGATCCAGGGGGAGGAGCAACTAATGAAAAACTGTTTTTT	CASSQDPGGGATNEKLFF
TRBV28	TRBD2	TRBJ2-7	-	TGTGCCAGCAGTTTAAAACTAGCGGGGACACCCTCCTACGAGCAGTACTTC	CASSLKLAGTPSYEQYF
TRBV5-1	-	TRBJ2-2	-	TGCGCCAGCAGCTTGTGGGGAGGGAACACCGGGGAGCTGTTTTTT	CASSLWGGNTGELFF
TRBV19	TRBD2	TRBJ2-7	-	TGTGCCAGTAGGAGACTGGCGGGAGCCTACGAGCAGTACTTC	CASRRLAGAYEQYF
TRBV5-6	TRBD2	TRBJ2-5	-	TGTGCCAGCACGATAGCGGGAATAGAGACCCAGTACTTC	CASTIAGIETQYF
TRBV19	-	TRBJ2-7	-	TGTGCCAGTAGTCGCGACGGAGGGGTCTACGAGCAGTACTTC	CASSRDGGVYEQYF
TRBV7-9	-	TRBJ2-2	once	TGTGCCAGCAGCTTGGGGGGGCGCACCGGGGAGCTGTTTTTT	CASSLGGRTGELFF
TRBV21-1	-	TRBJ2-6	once	TGTGCCAGCAGCAAAGCGAGCGGGGACCAGGGTAGGTCTGGGGCCAACGTCCTGACTTTC	CASSKASGDQGRSGANVLTF
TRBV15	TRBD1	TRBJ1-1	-	TGTGCCACCAGCAGAGATGGGACAGTACCCACTGAAGCTTTCTTT	CATSRDGTVPTEAFF
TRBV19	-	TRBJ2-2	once	TGTGCCAGTAGTTTATACACCGGGGAGCTGTTTTTT	CASSLYTGELFF
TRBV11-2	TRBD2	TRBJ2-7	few	TGTGCCAGCAGCTTAGTTTTCGCGGGGGGATACGAGCAGTACTTC	CASSLVFAGGYEQYF
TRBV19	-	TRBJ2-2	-	TGTGCCAGTAGTACCGGGACCGGGGAGCTGTTTTTT	CASSTGTGELFF
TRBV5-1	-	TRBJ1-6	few	TGCGCCAGCAGCTTGGGGGGGGGCCTCGATTCACCCCTCCACTTT	CASSLGGGLDSPLHF
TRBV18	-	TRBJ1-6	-	TGTGCCAGCTCACCAGGGAGGGGGTATAATTCACCCCTCCACTTT	CASSPGRGYNSPLHF
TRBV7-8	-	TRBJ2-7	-	TGTGCCAGCAGCACCCAAAGGACAGTGGTCTACGAGCAGTACTTC	CASSTQRTVVYEQYF
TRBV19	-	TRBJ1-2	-	TGTGCCAGTAGTGCGCGGACAGCCGGCTACACCTTC	CASSARTAGYTF